This T cell receptor (beta chain) comes out of a study of beta chain features in type 1 diabetes. Broader study findings: Moderately but significantly shorter TCRB CDR3s were found in Type 1 diabetes patients in all four CD4+ subsets. The question of HLA type influencing TCRB rearrangement was one that remained unresolved here.

Expressed TCRB transcripts got sequenced, as all isolated RNA was reverse transcribed. TCRdb's copy holds only in-frame clones and misses some; the assay was immunoSEQ multiplex PCR. The data hold about 180,000 clones, with 7.8% observed a single time. This clone was counted a few times. As yet, its antigen is unknown. The CDR3 consists of 14 residues. J lost 2 bases, V lost 4 bases, and 4 bases had no gene match. Germline CDR1 SGHKS, CDR2 YYEKEE (reference sequence). Sequencing was performed on central memory CD4+ T cells from blood. J is TRBJ2-5 and V is TRBV5-5, with TRBD1 matching 8 bases. This TCR was sampled from a woman between 40 and 50 years old with type 1 diabetes. CDR3 DNA: TGTGCCAGCAGCCTTAGACAGGGGCAAGAGACCCAGTACTTC. Translating gives CASSLRQGQETQYF.